The rows below give T cell receptor beta chains drawn from one sample of a study of cytomegalovirus exposure and HLA in healthy donors. Method: immunoSEQ multiplex PCR; TCRdb's copy keeps in-frame clones and lacks some. This table has about 120,000 clones, 65% to 80% appearing once. The sequenced sample was PBMCs. These receptors were obtained from a man aged 40-55 years in good health and CMV-seropositive. CDR3s include the opening cysteine and the closing phenylalanine or tryptophan. D genes are given only for firm matches. Clone size is not always given. Where it is, it says once, few, many or a class for expanded clones.

CDR3nt: TGTGCCAGCAGTCAAGGGACAGGGGAGCAGCCCCAGCATTTT
CDR3aa: CASSQGTGEQPQHF
d_gene: TRBD1
v_gene: TRBV27
j_gene: TRBJ1-5
abundance: few

CDR3nt: TGTGCCAGCTCCCACGGACAGGCCGAAGGAACCCTCCACTTT
CDR3aa: CASSHGQAEGTLHF
d_gene: TRBD1
v_gene: TRBV18
j_gene: TRBJ1-6
abundance: -

CDR3nt: TGTGCCAGCGGACCGCAGCGGGGAGGGACCGGGGAGCTGTTTTTT
CDR3aa: CASGPQRGGTGELFF
d_gene: TRBD2
v_gene: TRBV2
j_gene: TRBJ2-2
abundance: -

CDR3nt: TGTGCCAGCAGCCCAAGGACAGGATACAATGAGCAGTTCTTC
CDR3aa: CASSPRTGYNEQFF
d_gene: TRBD1
v_gene: TRBV7-3
j_gene: TRBJ2-1
abundance: -

CDR3nt: TGTGCCAGCAGTGAGGCGGGCACGGTTGGGGGCTACACCTTC
CDR3aa: CASSEAGTVGGYTF
d_gene: -
v_gene: TRBV6-1
j_gene: TRBJ1-2
abundance: -

CDR3nt: TGTGCCAGCAGCTCTCGCACAGATACGCAGTATTTT
CDR3aa: CASSSRTDTQYF
d_gene: -
v_gene: TRBV9
j_gene: TRBJ2-3
abundance: -

CDR3nt: TGTGCCAGCGCCAGACTAGCGGGGAGCAATGAGCAGTTCTTC
CDR3aa: CASARLAGSNEQFF
d_gene: TRBD2
v_gene: TRBV7-9
j_gene: TRBJ2-1
abundance: once

CDR3nt: TGTGCCAGCAGCTTAGATGGCAGGGCGCGTAATTTT
CDR3aa: CASSLDGRARNF
d_gene: -
v_gene: TRBV11-2
j_gene: TRBJ2-3
abundance: once

CDR3nt: TGTGCCAGCAGTCCCCCCGGGACAGGGAGCTACGAGCAGTACTTC
CDR3aa: CASSPPGTGSYEQYF
d_gene: TRBD1
v_gene: TRBV28
j_gene: TRBJ2-7
abundance: -

CDR3nt: TGTGCCAGCAGCCAACGGGACAACCCTAATTCACCCCTCCACTTT
CDR3aa: CASSQRDNPNSPLHF
d_gene: -
v_gene: TRBV11-3
j_gene: TRBJ1-6
abundance: few

CDR3nt: TGCGCCAGCAGTTTTCAGGGTAGCGGAAACACCATATATTTT
CDR3aa: CASSFQGSGNTIYF
d_gene: -
v_gene: TRBV5-1
j_gene: TRBJ1-3
abundance: -

CDR3nt: TGTGCCAGCAGCCCACAGGGGTATCGCTACGAGCAGTACTTC
CDR3aa: CASSPQGYRYEQYF
d_gene: TRBD1
v_gene: TRBV27
j_gene: TRBJ2-7
abundance: -

CDR3nt: TGTGCCACCAGCAGAGTCCGTTCCGGGGGCACTGAAGCTTTCTTT
CDR3aa: CATSRVRSGGTEAFF
d_gene: -
v_gene: TRBV15
j_gene: TRBJ1-1
abundance: -

CDR3nt: TGTGCCAGCAGCTTTACAGGGGGCGTCGGGTCCGTGTACGAGCAGTACTTC
CDR3aa: CASSFTGGVGSVYEQYF
d_gene: TRBD1
v_gene: TRBV5-5
j_gene: TRBJ2-7
abundance: -

CDR3nt: TGTGCCAGCAGGCCTCATAGAAGCACAGATACGCAGTATTTT
CDR3aa: CASRPHRSTDTQYF
d_gene: -
v_gene: TRBV11-2
j_gene: TRBJ2-3
abundance: -

CDR3nt: TGTGCCAGCACATCCCAGGCGATCACTGAAGCTTTCTTT
CDR3aa: CASTSQAITEAFF
d_gene: -
v_gene: TRBV19
j_gene: TRBJ1-1
abundance: -

CDR3nt: TGTGCCAGTAGTTCGGACACTAACTATGGCTACACCTTC
CDR3aa: CASSSDTNYGYTF
d_gene: -
v_gene: TRBV19
j_gene: TRBJ1-2
abundance: -

CDR3nt: TGCGCCAGCAGCCCCCCGGGACAGAGCACAGATACGCAGTATTTT
CDR3aa: CASSPPGQSTDTQYF
d_gene: TRBD1
v_gene: TRBV4-1
j_gene: TRBJ2-3
abundance: -

CDR3nt: TGTGCCAGCAGCGTCTACGGGGGGGGCACAGATACGCAGTATTTT
CDR3aa: CASSVYGGGTDTQYF
d_gene: TRBD2
v_gene: TRBV9
j_gene: TRBJ2-3
abundance: -

CDR3nt: TGTGCCAGCAGCCACGAAGGGGCAGAATATAATTCACCCCTCCACTTT
CDR3aa: CASSHEGAEYNSPLHF
d_gene: -
v_gene: TRBV14
j_gene: TRBJ1-6
abundance: -

CDR3nt: TGTGCCAGCAGTTTATCTCCCAACGTACGGGCCCAGTACTTC
CDR3aa: CASSLSPNVRAQYF
d_gene: -
v_gene: TRBV28
j_gene: TRBJ2-5
abundance: -

CDR3nt: TGTGCCAGTAGTTACAGGGGGGCGTCCGGGGAGCTGTTTTTT
CDR3aa: CASSYRGASGELFF
d_gene: TRBD1
v_gene: TRBV19
j_gene: TRBJ2-2
abundance: -

CDR3nt: TGTGCCAGCACTCCGTTCACAGGGGGTGGGGAGCAGTACTTC
CDR3aa: CASTPFTGGGEQYF
d_gene: TRBD1
v_gene: TRBV28
j_gene: TRBJ2-7
abundance: -

CDR3nt: TGTGCCAGCAGTTACGACGGGAGGCAGCCCCAGCATTTT
CDR3aa: CASSYDGRQPQHF
d_gene: -
v_gene: TRBV6-6
j_gene: TRBJ1-5
abundance: -

CDR3nt: TGTGCCAGCAGCGTAGGCCCCGTTGGGGACAGGGCCACCTACGAGCAGTACTTC
CDR3aa: CASSVGPVGDRATYEQYF
d_gene: TRBD1
v_gene: TRBV9
j_gene: TRBJ2-7
abundance: once

CDR3nt: TGTGCCAGCAGCTTCCCGCCAGGGTCGCAGAGGGGCTACACCTTC
CDR3aa: CASSFPPGSQRGYTF
d_gene: -
v_gene: TRBV7-9
j_gene: TRBJ1-2
abundance: -

CDR3nt: TGTGCCAGCAGCGTAGTTCGGGTCGGTGGCACCGGGGAGCTGTTTTTT
CDR3aa: CASSVVRVGGTGELFF
d_gene: -
v_gene: TRBV9
j_gene: TRBJ2-2
abundance: -

CDR3nt: TGTGCCAGCAGCCTAACAGGGGGGAGCGAGCAGTACTTC
CDR3aa: CASSLTGGSEQYF
d_gene: TRBD1
v_gene: TRBV11-3
j_gene: TRBJ2-7
abundance: -

CDR3nt: TGTGCCAGCTCACCGGGACAGGTAGTACCTACGAGGGAGTACTTC
CDR3aa: CASSPGQVVPTREYF
d_gene: TRBD1
v_gene: TRBV18
j_gene: TRBJ2-7
abundance: -

CDR3nt: TGCGCCAGCAGCTTGGAGGGACAAAGCACAGATACGCAGTATTTT
CDR3aa: CASSLEGQSTDTQYF
d_gene: -
v_gene: TRBV5-1
j_gene: TRBJ2-3
abundance: once

CDR3nt: TGTGCTAGCAGCTTAGGTACAGGGGAGGCCAAAAACATTCAGTACTTC
CDR3aa: CASSLGTGEAKNIQYF
d_gene: TRBD1
v_gene: TRBV7-7
j_gene: TRBJ2-4
abundance: -

CDR3nt: TGTGCCAGCAGCCCAAACCTCGGTTCCGGGAACACCGGGGAGCTGTTTTTT
CDR3aa: CASSPNLGSGNTGELFF
d_gene: -
v_gene: TRBV7-8
j_gene: TRBJ2-2
abundance: -

CDR3nt: TGTGCCAGCAACAGGGCAAGAAGGAACACCGGGGAGCTGTTTTTT
CDR3aa: CASNRARRNTGELFF
d_gene: -
v_gene: TRBV28
j_gene: TRBJ2-2
abundance: -

CDR3nt: TGTGCCAGCCACGCGGGACTACCCGACTCCTACGAGCAGTACTTC
CDR3aa: CASHAGLPDSYEQYF
d_gene: TRBD2
v_gene: TRBV11-1
j_gene: TRBJ2-7
abundance: -

CDR3nt: TGTGCCAGCACTACTGGGGGGGCCAAGGGAGAGACCCAGTACTTC
CDR3aa: CASTTGGAKGETQYF
d_gene: -
v_gene: TRBV25-1
j_gene: TRBJ2-5
abundance: few

CDR3nt: TGTGCCAGCAGTGAATCCAGGACAGGGGTCTCCGAAGCTTTCTTT
CDR3aa: CASSESRTGVSEAFF
d_gene: TRBD1
v_gene: TRBV25-1
j_gene: TRBJ1-1
abundance: few

CDR3nt: TGTGCCAGCAGCTTCGCGGGTAGCACAGATACGCAGTATTTT
CDR3aa: CASSFAGSTDTQYF
d_gene: -
v_gene: TRBV11-2
j_gene: TRBJ2-3
abundance: -

CDR3nt: TGTGCCAGCAGTGAACAAGGCGGAGGGGGCAGGTACAATGAGCAGTTCTTC
CDR3aa: CASSEQGGGGRYNEQFF
d_gene: -
v_gene: TRBV25-1
j_gene: TRBJ2-1
abundance: -

CDR3nt: TGTGCCAGCAGTTTAGTTAGGTCGGCGGCAAATTCACCCCTCCACTTT
CDR3aa: CASSLVRSAANSPLHF
d_gene: -
v_gene: TRBV28
j_gene: TRBJ1-6
abundance: -

CDR3nt: TGTGCCAGCTCACCGTCCTTGCGCAATGAGCAGTTCTTC
CDR3aa: CASSPSLRNEQFF
d_gene: -
v_gene: TRBV18
j_gene: TRBJ2-1
abundance: few

CDR3nt: TGTGCCAGCAGGCCGGACACACTATACTGTCTCTACTTC
CDR3aa: CASRPDTLYCLYF
d_gene: -
v_gene: TRBV27
j_gene: TRBJ2-7
abundance: -

CDR3nt: TGTGCCAGTAGTATTAGGCCCAGGGGCCCGGAGACCCAGTACTTC
CDR3aa: CASSIRPRGPETQYF
d_gene: -
v_gene: TRBV19
j_gene: TRBJ2-5
abundance: few

CDR3nt: TGTGCCAGCAGCCCCCGACAGGGGCTTGACTATGGCTACACCTTC
CDR3aa: CASSPRQGLDYGYTF
d_gene: TRBD1
v_gene: TRBV7-2
j_gene: TRBJ1-2
abundance: once

CDR3nt: TGCGCCAGCAGCTCGAGCGGGGGGAGAGAGACCCAGTACTTC
CDR3aa: CASSSSGGRETQYF
d_gene: TRBD2
v_gene: TRBV5-1
j_gene: TRBJ2-5
abundance: -

CDR3nt: TGTGCCAGCAGCTTAATTTCAGGCTCCGGGGAGCTGTTTTTT
CDR3aa: CASSLISGSGELFF
d_gene: -
v_gene: TRBV7-2
j_gene: TRBJ2-2
abundance: once

CDR3nt: TGTGCCAGCAGCTCCTCATCAAACCCTCATTTCAGTACCGGGGAGCTGTTTTTT
CDR3aa: CASSSSSNPHFSTGELFF
d_gene: -
v_gene: TRBV7-6
j_gene: TRBJ2-2
abundance: -

CDR3nt: TGTGCCACCAGACCCCCGGGGACCGGGGAGCTGTTTTTT
CDR3aa: CATRPPGTGELFF
d_gene: -
v_gene: TRBV15
j_gene: TRBJ2-2
abundance: -

CDR3nt: TGTGCCAGCAGCTCCCGCCAGGGGGTCTACACCGGGGAGCTGTTTTTT
CDR3aa: CASSSRQGVYTGELFF
d_gene: TRBD1
v_gene: TRBV7-2
j_gene: TRBJ2-2
abundance: once